This T cell receptor beta chain was recorded in a study of blood T cell repertoires in COVID-19. Looking at the study overall: Sample material is recorded as cDNA or gDNA derived from T cells, B-cell-depleted T cells, or PBMCs.

Sequenced by immunoSEQ multiplex PCR; TCRdb stores in-frame clones only, minus some. This table holds roughly 130,000 clones, approximately 84% found once. Sequenced material: peripheral blood. The clonotype comes from an older woman with acute or convalescent COVID-19.

CDR3 in amino acids: CASSSRRGQGLSEAFF. DNA of the CDR3: TGTGCCAGCAGCAGTAGAAGGGGGCAGGGTTTGTCTGAAGCTTTCTTT. The rearrangement joins TRBV5-4 to TRBJ1-1; 7 bases align to TRBD1. The CDR3 has 16 amino acids. The junction had 15 bases not matched to a gene; V was cut back by 4 bases and J by 6 bases. Germline V CDR1 and CDR2: SGHNT, YYREEE (reference sequence).